The clone carrying this T cell receptor (beta chain) has a handful of counts. The antigen is undetermined. The ends were cut back, 4 bases at V and 4 bases at J, with 4 bases in the middle. This CDR3 is built from 11 residues. Germline CDR1 is SQVTM and CDR2 is ANQGSEA. The source of the sample is a study of CD8+ T cells in alopecia areata. Study in general: Treated patients received oral tofacitinib, 5 to 10 mg twice daily. Overall study results and limits: Only a single nonresponder existed, so baseline CD8+ expansion links stay unclear.

Once RNA had been extracted, it was reverse transcribed into cDNA to act as the sequencing template. Libraries were prepared by immunoSEQ multiplex PCR; TCRdb keeps only in-frame clonotypes and omits some of them. Of about 64,000 clones in the sample, more than 45% were seen once. Documented treatment: oral pan-JAK inhibitor, 5-10 mg twice daily. Alopecia areata patients had lesional scalp punch biopsies and peripheral blood taken from them. The input for sequencing was CD8+ T cells sorted from blood, taken between weeks 36 and 40, from a patient treated with tofacitinib. The TCR was taken from a human donor with alopecia areata. The rearrangement links TRBV29-1 to TRBJ2-2, with no clear D. The CDR3: CSVGSTGELFF. The CDR3 DNA sequence: TGCAGCGTTGGGTCCACCGGGGAGCTGTTTTTT.